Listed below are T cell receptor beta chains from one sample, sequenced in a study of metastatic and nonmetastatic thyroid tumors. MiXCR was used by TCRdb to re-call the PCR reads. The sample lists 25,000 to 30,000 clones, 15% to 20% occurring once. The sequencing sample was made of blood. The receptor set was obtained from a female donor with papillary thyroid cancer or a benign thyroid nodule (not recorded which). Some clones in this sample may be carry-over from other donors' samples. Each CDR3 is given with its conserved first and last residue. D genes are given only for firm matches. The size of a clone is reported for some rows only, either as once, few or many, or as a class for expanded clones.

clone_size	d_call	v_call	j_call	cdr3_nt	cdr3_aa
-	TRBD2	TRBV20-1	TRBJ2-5	TGCAGTGCACGGGACTATCGGTTAGAGACCCAGTACTTC	CSARDYRLETQYF
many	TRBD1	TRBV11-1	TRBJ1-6	TGTGCCAGCAGTTCATGGTGGGGGGACAGCAATTCACCCCTCCACTTT	CASSSWWGDSNSPLHF
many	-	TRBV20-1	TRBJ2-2	TGCAGTGCTAGCCCACAGTGGGGCGGGGAGCTGTTTTTT	CSASPQWGGELFF
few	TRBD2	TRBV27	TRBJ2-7	TGTGCCAGCAGTGATTATAAGGGACTATCCACGCTCGAGCATTACTTC	CASSDYKGLSTLEHYF
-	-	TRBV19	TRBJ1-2	TGTGCCAGTAGTAGGCAGATTAACTATGGCTACACCTTC	CASSRQINYGYTF
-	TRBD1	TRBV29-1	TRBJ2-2	TGCAGCGTTGAGGGGGACAGGGCCGACTCGAACACCGGGGAGCTGTTTTTT	CSVEGDRADSNTGELFF
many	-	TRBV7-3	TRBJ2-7	TGTGCCAGCAGCTTCACGGGGGGCAGGGCAAGCTCCTACGAGCAGTACTTC	CASSFTGGRASSYEQYF
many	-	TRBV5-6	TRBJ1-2	TGTGCCAGCAGCCCGGTACAGGGCCTCCGGGGCTACACCTTC	CASSPVQGLRGYTF
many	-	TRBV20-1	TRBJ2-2	TGCAGTGCCGCGGGTAGCGAGGTAACCGGGGAGCTGTTTTTT	CSAAGSEVTGELFF
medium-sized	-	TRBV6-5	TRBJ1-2	TGTGCCAGCAGTTACGTAGACAGAATTGAGGGCTATGGCTACACCTTC	CASSYVDRIEGYGYTF
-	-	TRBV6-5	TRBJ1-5	TGTGCCAGCAGTTGGAGCAGGGAAGGACAGACCAAGCATTTT	CASSWSREGQTKHF
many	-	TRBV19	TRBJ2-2	TGTGCCAGTAGTTCGGGGCCAGGAGGCAACACCGGGGAGCTGTTTTTT	CASSSGPGGNTGELFF
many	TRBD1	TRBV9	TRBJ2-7	TGTGCCAGCAGCCCATTTCCGGACAGGGGGAAGAACGAGCAGTACTTC	CASSPFPDRGKNEQYF
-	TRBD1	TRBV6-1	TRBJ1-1	TGTGCTAGCAACGACAGGGTTGACACTGAAGCTTTCTTT	CASNDRVDTEAFF
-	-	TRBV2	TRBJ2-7	TGTGCCAGCAGTTCCGAGACGTGGGCTTACGAGCAGTACTTC	CASSSETWAYEQYF
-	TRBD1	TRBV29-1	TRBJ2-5	TGCAGCGGGGGGACAGGGTTGGCAGAGACCCAGTACTTC	CSGGTGLAETQYF
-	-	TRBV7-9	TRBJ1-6	TGTGCCAGCAGCCTCCTTAACTATAATTCACCCCTCCACTTT	CASSLLNYNSPLHF
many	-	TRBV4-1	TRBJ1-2	TGCGCCAGCAGCCAAGTAGGTACAGGGCACAACTATGGCTACACCTTC	CASSQVGTGHNYGYTF
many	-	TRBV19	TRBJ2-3	TGTGCCAGTACCCTTAGTCCGTTTTCTAGCACAGATACGCAGTATTTT	CASTLSPFSSTDTQYF
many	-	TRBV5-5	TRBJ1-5	TGTGCCAGCAGCTTGGTGGGGGGGGATAGCAATCAGCCCCAGCATTTT	CASSLVGGDSNQPQHF
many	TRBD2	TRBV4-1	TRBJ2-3	TGCGCCAGCAGCCAAGAAACCACTAGCGGGGTCGGAGATACGCAGTATTTT	CASSQETTSGVGDTQYF
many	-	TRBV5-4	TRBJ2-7	TGTGCCAGCAGCTTGGCCAGGAGCTCCTACGAGCAGTACTTC	CASSLARSSYEQYF
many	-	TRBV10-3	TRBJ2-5	TGTGCCATCAGAACGGACCGGTCGAAGGAGACCCAGTACTTC	CAIRTDRSKETQYF
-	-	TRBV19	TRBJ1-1	TGTGCCAGTAGTATCGTGGGGCTTAGGACTGAAGCTTTCTTT	CASSIVGLRTEAFF
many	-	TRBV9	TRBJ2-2	TGTGCCAGCAGCCCCCACACCGGGGAGCTGTTTTTT	CASSPHTGELFF
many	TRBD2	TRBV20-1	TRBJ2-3	TGCAGTGCTAGACCCAGACTAGCGGGACTCACAGATACGCAGTATTTT	CSARPRLAGLTDTQYF
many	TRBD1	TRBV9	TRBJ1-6	TGTGCCAGCAGCGAAGGGGGACAGGGAAATTCACCCCTCCACTTT	CASSEGGQGNSPLHF
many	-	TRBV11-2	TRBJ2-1	TGTGCCAGCAGCTTAGATCAGGGGCTCGGGCAGTTCTTC	CASSLDQGLGQFF
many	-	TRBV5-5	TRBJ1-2	TGTGCCAGCAGCTTGGAGCGGGGCTACACCTTC	CASSLERGYTF
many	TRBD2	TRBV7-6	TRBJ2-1	TGTGCCAGCAGCTACGGGCGGGAGGGCCGAACTAGTGAGCAGTTCTTC	CASSYGREGRTSEQFF
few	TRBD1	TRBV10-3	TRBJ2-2	TGTGCCACTCTCGGGACAGGGGGCTTAGTCTGGGAGCTGTTTTTT	CATLGTGGLVWELFF
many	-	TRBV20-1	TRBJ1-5	TGCAGTGGGGGAGGGAGCAATCAGCCCCAGCATTTT	CSGGGSNQPQHF